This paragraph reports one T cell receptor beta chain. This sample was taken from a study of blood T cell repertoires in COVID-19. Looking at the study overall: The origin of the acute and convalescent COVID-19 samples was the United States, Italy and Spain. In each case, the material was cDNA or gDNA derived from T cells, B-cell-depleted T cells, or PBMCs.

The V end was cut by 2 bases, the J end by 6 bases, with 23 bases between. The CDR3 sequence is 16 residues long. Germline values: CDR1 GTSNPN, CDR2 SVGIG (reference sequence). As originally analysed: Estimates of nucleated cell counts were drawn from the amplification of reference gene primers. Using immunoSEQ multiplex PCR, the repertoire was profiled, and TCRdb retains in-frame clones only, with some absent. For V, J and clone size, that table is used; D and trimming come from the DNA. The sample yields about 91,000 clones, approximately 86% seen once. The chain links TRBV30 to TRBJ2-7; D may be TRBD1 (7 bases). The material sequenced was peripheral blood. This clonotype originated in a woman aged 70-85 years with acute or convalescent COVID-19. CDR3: CAWSPTTRRGQGEQYF. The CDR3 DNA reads TGTGCCTGGAGTCCCACTACGCGGAGGGGGCAAGGCGAGCAGTACTTC. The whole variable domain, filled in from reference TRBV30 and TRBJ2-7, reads SQTIHQWPATLVQPVGSPLSLECTVEGTSNPNLYWYRQAAGRGLQLLFYSVGIGQISSEVPQNLSASRPQDRQFILSSKKLLLSDSGFYLCAWSPTTRRGQGEQYFGPGTRLTVT.